Listed below are T cell receptor beta chains from one sample, sequenced in a study of CD8+ T cells in alopecia areata. The repertoire was sequenced with immunoSEQ multiplex PCR; TCRdb's copy has only in-frame clones and lacks some. The sample shows 35,000 to 45,000 clones, 45% to 65% of them seen only once. The material sequenced was CD4+ Tregs sorted from blood. The receptor source for this set is a human donor with alopecia areata. CDR3s include the opening cysteine and the closing phenylalanine or tryptophan. The D gene is left open where the match is weak. Expanded clones are given a class, and other clones once, few, many or no size at all.

>13|TRBJ1-2|few|NA|TRBV7-2
CASSRGQNYGYTF
TGTGCCAGCAGCCGAGGACAGAACTATGGCTACACCTTC
>13|TRBJ1-2|once|NA|TRBV30
CAWSVRRTYGYTF
TGTGCCTGGAGTGTCCGACGAACCTATGGCTACACCTTC
>20|TRBJ2-5|NA|NA|TRBV21-1
CASSLHENGLASFLQETQYF
TGTGCCAGCAGCCTACACGAAAATGGACTAGCATCTTTCCTCCAAGAGACCCAGTACTTC
>12|TRBJ2-3|once|NA|TRBV6-6
CASNGDPDTQYF
TGTGCCAGCAACGGTGACCCAGATACGCAGTATTTT
>12|TRBJ2-1|NA|NA|TRBV7-2
CASSPQGDPPFF
TGTGCCAGCAGCCCCCAGGGAGATCCGCCGTTCTTC
>15|TRBJ1-2|NA|NA|TRBV18
CASSPAGSANYGYTF
TGTGCCAGCTCACCAGCAGGGTCTGCTAACTATGGCTACACCTTC
>13|TRBJ2-7|NA|NA|TRBV5-4
CASSSANEYEQYF
TGTGCCAGCAGCTCGGCGAACGAGTACGAGCAGTACTTC
>14|TRBJ1-1|NA|NA|TRBV30
CAWSVAGGDTEAFF
TGTGCCTGGAGTGTAGCCGGGGGGGACACTGAAGCTTTCTTT
>16|TRBJ2-4|NA|TRBD1|TRBV7-9
CASSNQGALGKNIQYF
TGTGCCAGCAGTAACCAGGGGGCCCTTGGCAAAAACATTCAGTACTTC
>15|TRBJ2-2|few|NA|TRBV7-2
CASSSGGTTTGELFF
TGTGCCAGCAGCTCAGGGGGGACTACCACCGGGGAGCTGTTTTTT
>13|TRBJ2-7|once|NA|TRBV4-1
CASSQEVGYEQYF
TGCGCCAGCAGCCAAGAAGTAGGCTACGAGCAGTACTTC
>15|TRBJ2-7|NA|TRBD2|TRBV7-9
CASSPRLAGLYEQYF
TGTGCCAGCAGCCCCAGACTAGCGGGGCTATACGAGCAGTACTTC